This TCR beta chain is from a study of T cells expressing NK-cell markers. Germline-derived CDR1 and CDR2 are DFQATT and SNEGSKA (reference sequence). There are 16 residues in the CDR3. Reanalyzing the 5' RACE reads, TCRdb keeps one entry per CDR3 protein, without DNA. This sample's clone table lists 130,000 to 150,000 distinct CDR3 sequences. Sequenced sample: blood T cells: a sorted CD56 or NKG2C T cell subset, CD4+ or CD8+ T cells, or bulk PBMC T cells (not recorded which). V and J are TRBV20-1 and TRBJ2-1. The origin of this receptor is a man aged 18 to 29 in good health. The CDR3 is CSAVQPDASSYNEQFF.